The 21 T cell receptor beta chains reported below all come from one sample, sequenced in a study of cytomegalovirus exposure and HLA in healthy donors. Primers: 60 Vbeta forward and 13 Jbeta reverse. Libraries were prepared by immunoSEQ multiplex PCR; TCRdb keeps only in-frame clonotypes and omits some of them. The sample has 200,000 to 250,000 clones, around 76% seen once. The sequencing input was PBMCs. The receptors originated from a man between 18 and 35 years old in good health and CMV-seronegative.

The chain has TRBV9 and TRBJ2-5, with 10 bases matching TRBD2. V shed 3 bases, J shed 3 bases, and the junction held 2 bases outside the gene matches. The CDR3 runs 14 residues. Germline V gives CDR1 SGDLS, CDR2 YYNGEE. As DNA, the CDR3 is TGTGCCAGCAGCGAGCTAGCGGGAGAAGAGACCCAGTACTTC. It specifies CASSELAGEETQYF.

CDR3 DNA sequence: TGTGCCAGCAGCTCGTACACCGGGAAAACCAACACTGAAGCTTTCTTT. Protein product: CASSSYTGKTNTEAFF. This chain connects TRBV7-8 to TRBJ1-1; D is uncertain. Germline CDR1 SGHVS, CDR2 FQNEAQ. The CDR3 covers 16 residues. Trimming took off 4 bases at V and 2 bases at J, with 17 bases between the two ends. The whole variable domain, filled in from reference TRBV7-8 and TRBJ1-1, reads GAGVSQSPRYKVAKRGQDVALRCDPISGHVSLFWYQQALGQGPEFLTYFQNEAQLDKSGLPSDRFFAERPEGSVSTLKIQRTQQEDSAVYLCASSSYTGKTNTEAFFGQGTRLTVV.

The chain joins TRBV6-1 to TRBJ2-1; 14 nucleotides match TRBD2. The ends lost 7 bases at V and 5 bases at J; junction bases unmatched: 4. Germline CDR1 is MNHNS and CDR2 is SASEGT. The length of the CDR3 is 15 residues. CDR3 loop: CASTRLAGGNNEQFF. CDR3 sequence (DNA): TGTGCCAGCACAAGACTAGCGGGAGGGAACAATGAGCAGTTCTTC.

The chain uses TRBV2 and TRBJ1-5; D gene ambiguous. The CDR3 consists of 13 residues. From germline, CDR1 is SNHLY and CDR2 FYNNEI. With 4 bases removed from V and 3 bases from J, the gap between germline ends came to 7 bases. In DNA, the CDR3 is TGTGCCAGCAGTGCCAGGTTCAATCAGCCCCAGCATTTT. Translation: CASSARFNQPQHF. Looking up the rest from reference TRBV2 and TRBJ1-5 gives the full variable domain: EPEVTQTPSHQVTQMGQEVILRCVPISNHLYFYWYRQILGQKVEFLVSFYNNEISEKSEIFDDQFSVERPDGSNFTLKIRSTKLEDSAMYFCASSARFNQPQHFGDGTRLSIL.

The chain combines TRBV11-1 with TRBJ2-7; 8 nucleotides line up with TRBD2. The V and J ends lost 3 bases and 2 bases, in that order; junction bases with no gene match: 6. Per germline, CDR1 SGHAT and CDR2 FQDESV (reference sequence). This CDR3 has 15 amino acids. The DNA of the CDR3 is TGTGCCAGCAGCTTGGCTAGCGGGCGGCCCTACGAGCAGTACTTC. It is translated as CASSLASGRPYEQYF.

This chain connects TRBV5-1 to TRBJ1-1; TRBD1 is a possible D gene (6 bases). Trimming left V 2 bases short and J 4 bases short, with 12 bases between. The CDR3 spans 14 residues. In germline, CDR1 is SGHRS, CDR2 YFSETQ. The CDR3 is CASSFRGGGTEAFF. CDR3 sequence (DNA): TGCGCCAGCAGCTTCAGGGGTGGAGGCACTGAAGCTTTCTTT.

The chain carries TRBV11-2 and TRBJ2-1; 7 nucleotides align to TRBD2. Germline loops: CDR1 SGHAT, CDR2 FQNNGV. The CDR3 consists of 15 residues. The trim removed 1 base at V and 8 bases at J, leaving 8 bases unmatched. Written as DNA, the CDR3 is TGTGCCAGCAGCTTAGTTGTGGGGGGGTCGCATGAGCAGTTCTTC. Its translation: CASSLVVGGSHEQFF.

This chain connects TRBV2 to TRBJ2-1, with D perhaps matching TRBD2 (5 bases). V shed 7 bases and J shed 3 bases, with 10 bases lying between them. The CDR3 has 13 amino acids. The germline CDR1 and CDR2 sequences are SNHLY and FYNNEI. CDR3 nucleotide sequence: TGTGCCAGCAAGGCGGGTATCTACAATGAGCAGTTCTTC. Its translation is CASKAGIYNEQFF.

The chain couples TRBV6-6 to TRBJ2-7, with D possibly being TRBD2 (6 bases). This CDR3 has 12 amino acids. Looked up from germline, CDR1 is MNHNY and CDR2 is SVGAGI (reference sequence). Trimming took off 6 bases at V and 6 bases at J, with 12 bases between the two ends. The CDR3 sequence: CASRYKGGEQYF. Here the CDR3 DNA reads TGTGCCAGCAGGTACAAGGGAGGCGAGCAGTACTTC.

This chain uses TRBV5-4 with TRBJ2-1; 8 positions match TRBD1. Per germline, CDR1 SGHNT and CDR2 YYREEE (reference sequence). V was pared by 0 bases and J by 6 bases, with 5 bases of the junction left unmatched. CDR3 size: 15 residues. CDR3 loop: CASSLVQGEANEQFF. DNA of the CDR3: TGTGCCAGCAGCTTGGTACAGGGGGAGGCCAATGAGCAGTTCTTC. Based on the CDR3 plus reference TRBV5-4 and TRBJ2-1, the full variable domain is ETGVTQSPTHLIKTRGQQVTLRCSSQSGHNTVSWYQQALGQGPQFIFQYYREEENGRGNFPPRFSGLQFPNYSSELNVNALELDDSALYLCASSLVQGEANEQFFGPGTRLTVL.

As for this clone: At one end the junction does not follow the germline gene, possibly because of a read error. V gene TRBV7-9 combines with J gene TRBJ2-1; TRBD1 aligns across 11 bases. From germline, CDR1 is SEHNR and CDR2 FQNEAQ (reference sequence). This CDR3 spans 19 amino acids. The CDR3 DNA reads as TGTTCCAGCAGTCCGCTCCCCCGGGACAGGGGGGGCTCCTACAATGAGCAGTTCTTC. Its translation: CSSSPLPRDRGGSYNEQFF.

The chain has TRBV7-9 and TRBJ1-1, with D hard to call. Germline CDR1 is SEHNR and CDR2 is FQNEAQ (reference sequence). The CDR3 spans 13 residues. V lost 6 bases to trimming and J lost 6 bases, with 14 bases between them. CDR3 protein: CASRQPGIPEAFF. As DNA, the CDR3 is TGTGCCAGCAGGCAGCCCGGGATACCTGAAGCTTTCTTT.

The chain recombines TRBV30 with TRBJ2-1; D might be TRBD2 (6 bases). Germline CDR1 reads GTSNPN; CDR2 reads SVGIG (reference sequence). The length of the CDR3 is 14 residues. Trimming left V 0 bases short and J 2 bases short, with 8 bases between. CDR3 residues: CAWSVGGTYNEQFF. CDR3 bases: TGTGCCTGGAGTGTAGGCGGGACCTACAATGAGCAGTTCTTC. Supplemented by reference TRBV30 and TRBJ2-1, the full variable domain reads SQTIHQWPATLVQPVGSPLSLECTVEGTSNPNLYWYRQAAGRGLQLLFYSVGIGQISSEVPQNLSASRPQDRQFILSSKKLLLSDSGFYLCAWSVGGTYNEQFFGPGTRLTVL.

The J gene is TRBJ2-7, the V gene TRBV5-1, with D possibly matching TRBD1 (6 bases). This CDR3 has 13 residues. V was cut by 7 bases and J by 1 base, with 12 bases left in between. Germline V CDR1 and CDR2: SGHRS, YFSETQ. The CDR3 DNA sequence: TGCGCCAGCCGGAACACAGGGTCCTACGAGCAGTACTTC. It codes for CASRNTGSYEQYF.

The chain uses TRBV5-1 and TRBJ1-2; TRBD1 agrees at 11 bases. This CDR3 has 15 residues. J lost 8 bases, V lost 2 bases, and 8 bases had no gene match. Germline CDR1 and CDR2: SGHRS and YFSETQ. This CDR3 reads CASSFGTGGSKGYTF. CDR3 in DNA: TGCGCCAGCAGCTTTGGGACAGGGGGTTCCAAGGGCTACACCTTC.

The chain carries TRBV5-4 and TRBJ1-2, with D tentatively TRBD1 (6 bases). Germline V gene data show CDR1 as SGHNT and CDR2 as YYREEE (reference sequence). Trimming shortened V by 5 bases and J by 8 bases, and 16 bases separated the two germline ends. The CDR3 contains 13 residues. This CDR3 reads CASRTGGGNGYTF. The DNA for the CDR3 is TGTGCCAGCAGGACGGGGGGCGGTAACGGCTACACCTTC.

The chain couples TRBV18 to TRBJ2-7; 9 positions match TRBD1. The germline gives CDR1 KGHSH, CDR2 LQKENI. The CDR3 totals 14 residues. The V and J ends lost 6 bases and 5 bases, in that order; junction bases with no gene match: 8. The CDR3 here is CASSPGTGSNEQYF. CDR3 nucleotide sequence: TGTGCCAGCTCCCCCGGGACAGGGTCCAACGAGCAGTACTTC.

V gene TRBV29-1 combines with J gene TRBJ2-5; possibly TRBD2 for D (6 bases). The J call may be incorrect, as the DNA end agrees better with TRBJ2-7. This CDR3 comprises 16 residues. Germline CDR1 SQVTM, CDR2 ANQGSEA. CDR3 protein: CSVEDLNRDSNYEQYF. The CDR3 nucleotides read TGCAGCGTTGAAGATTTAAACCGGGACTCCAACTACGAGCAGTACTTC.

J is TRBJ2-1 and V is TRBV21-1; TRBD2 is the table's D call and was not checked against the DNA. TRBV21-1 is termed a pseudogene. The CDR3 loop spans 16 amino acids. The CDR3 loop is CASSKSISGRYNEQFF. The CDR3 nucleotides are TGTGCCAGCAGCAAATCTATTAGCGGGAGGTACAATGAGCAGTTCTTC.

This chain connects TRBV5-1 to TRBJ2-5, with D possibly TRBD1 on 5 matching bases. From germline, CDR1 is SGHRS and CDR2 YFSETQ. The CDR3 has 13 amino acids. Trimming cost V 3 bases and J 2 bases, with 8 bases left between them. The CDR3 protein is CASSSDNQETQYF. As DNA, the CDR3 is TGCGCCAGCAGCTCGGACAATCAAGAGACCCAGTACTTC.

The V call is TRBV15, the J call TRBJ2-5; TRBD2 matches 9 bases. The J call is uncertain, as TRBJ2-7 better fits the DNA end. This CDR3 region has 15 residues. The germline CDR1 and CDR2 sequences are LNHNV and YYDKDF (reference sequence). CDR3 loop: CATSQGLALGYEQYF. CDR3 sequence (DNA): TGTGCCACCAGCCAAGGACTAGCGCTCGGCTACGAGCAGTACTTC.